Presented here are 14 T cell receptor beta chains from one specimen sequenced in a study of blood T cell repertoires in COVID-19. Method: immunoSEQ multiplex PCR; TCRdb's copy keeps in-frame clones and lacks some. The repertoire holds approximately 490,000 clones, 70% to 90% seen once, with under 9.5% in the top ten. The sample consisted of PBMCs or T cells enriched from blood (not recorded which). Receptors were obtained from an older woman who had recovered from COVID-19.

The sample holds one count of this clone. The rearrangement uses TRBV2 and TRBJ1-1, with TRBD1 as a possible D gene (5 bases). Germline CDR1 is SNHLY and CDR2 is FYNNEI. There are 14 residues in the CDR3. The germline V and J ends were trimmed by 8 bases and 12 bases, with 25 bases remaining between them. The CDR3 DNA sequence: TGTGCCAGCCACCCCCAATCGACAGTGACGAGAACTTTCTTT. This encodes CASHPQSTVTRTFF.

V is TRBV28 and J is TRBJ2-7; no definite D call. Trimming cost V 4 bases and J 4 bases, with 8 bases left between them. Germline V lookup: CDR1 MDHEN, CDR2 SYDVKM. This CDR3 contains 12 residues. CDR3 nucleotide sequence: TGTGCCAGCAGTTCCAACTTTTACGAGCAGTACGTC. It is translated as CASSSNFYEQYV.

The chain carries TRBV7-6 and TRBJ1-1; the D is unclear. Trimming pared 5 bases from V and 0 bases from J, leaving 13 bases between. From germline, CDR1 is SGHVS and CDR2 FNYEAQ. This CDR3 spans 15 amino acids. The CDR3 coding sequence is TGTGCCAGCAGCGCCAATCCAACAGTGAACACTGAAGCTTTCTTT. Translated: CASSANPTVNTEAFF.

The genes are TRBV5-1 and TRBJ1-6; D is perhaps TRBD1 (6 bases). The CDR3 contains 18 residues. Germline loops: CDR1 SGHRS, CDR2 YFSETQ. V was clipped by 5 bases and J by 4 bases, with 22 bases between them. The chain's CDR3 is CASRSHGGDRTYNSPLHF. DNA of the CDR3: TGCGCCAGCAGATCCCATGGGGGAGACAGGACATATAATTCACCCCTCCACTTT.

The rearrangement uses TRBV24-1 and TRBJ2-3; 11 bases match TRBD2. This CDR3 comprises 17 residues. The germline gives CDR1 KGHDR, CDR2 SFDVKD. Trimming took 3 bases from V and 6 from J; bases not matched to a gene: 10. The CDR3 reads CATSDALRLAGRDTQYF. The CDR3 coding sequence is TGTGCCACCAGTGATGCCCTTCGACTAGCGGGGAGGGATACGCAGTATTTT.

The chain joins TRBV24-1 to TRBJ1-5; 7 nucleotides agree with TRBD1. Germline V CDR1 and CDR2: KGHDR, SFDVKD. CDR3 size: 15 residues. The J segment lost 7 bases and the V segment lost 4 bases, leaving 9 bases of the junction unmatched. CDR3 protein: CATSDSTGASQPQHF. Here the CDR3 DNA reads TGTGCCACCAGTGACTCCACAGGGGCTAGCCAGCCCCAGCATTTT.

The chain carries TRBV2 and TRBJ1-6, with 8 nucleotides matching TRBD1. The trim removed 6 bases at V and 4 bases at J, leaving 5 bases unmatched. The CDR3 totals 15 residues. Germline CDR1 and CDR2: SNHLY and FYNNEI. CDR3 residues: CASRAGQGYNSPLHF. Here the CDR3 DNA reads TGTGCCAGCAGAGCCGGACAGGGATATAATTCACCCCTCCACTTT.

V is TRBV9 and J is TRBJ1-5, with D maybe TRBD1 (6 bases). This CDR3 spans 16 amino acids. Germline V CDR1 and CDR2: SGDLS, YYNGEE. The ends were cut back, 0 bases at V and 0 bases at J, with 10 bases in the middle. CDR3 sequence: CASSVDRALSNQPQHF. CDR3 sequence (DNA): TGTGCCAGCAGCGTAGACAGGGCCCTTAGCAATCAGCCCCAGCATTTT.

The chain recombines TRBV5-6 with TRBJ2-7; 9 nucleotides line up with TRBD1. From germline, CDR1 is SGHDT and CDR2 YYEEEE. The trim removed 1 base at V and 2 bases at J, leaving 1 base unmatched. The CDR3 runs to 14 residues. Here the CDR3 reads CASSLRTGAYEQYV. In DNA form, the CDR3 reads TGTGCCAGCAGCTTGCGGACAGGGGCCTACGAGCAGTACGTC.

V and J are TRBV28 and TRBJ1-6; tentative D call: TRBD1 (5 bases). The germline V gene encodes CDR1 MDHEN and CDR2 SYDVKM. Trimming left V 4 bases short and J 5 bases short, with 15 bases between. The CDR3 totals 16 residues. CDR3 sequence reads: CASSSPGRTNNSPLHF. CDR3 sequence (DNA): TGTGCCAGCAGTTCGCCGGGACGGACTAATAATTCACCCCTCCACTTT.

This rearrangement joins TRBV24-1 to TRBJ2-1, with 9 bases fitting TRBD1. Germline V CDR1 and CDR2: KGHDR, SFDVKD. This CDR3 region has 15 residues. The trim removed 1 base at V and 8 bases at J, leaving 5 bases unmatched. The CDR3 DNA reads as TGTGCCACCAGTGATTTCGGGACAGGGAACGATGAGCAGTTCTTC. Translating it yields CATSDFGTGNDEQFF.

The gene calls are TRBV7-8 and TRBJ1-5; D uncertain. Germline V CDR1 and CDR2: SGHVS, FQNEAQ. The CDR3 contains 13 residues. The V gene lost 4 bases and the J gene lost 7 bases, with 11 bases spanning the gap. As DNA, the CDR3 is TGTGCCAGCAGCTCTGGAAGAGGGCAGCCCCAGCATTTT. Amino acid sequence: CASSSGRGQPQHF.

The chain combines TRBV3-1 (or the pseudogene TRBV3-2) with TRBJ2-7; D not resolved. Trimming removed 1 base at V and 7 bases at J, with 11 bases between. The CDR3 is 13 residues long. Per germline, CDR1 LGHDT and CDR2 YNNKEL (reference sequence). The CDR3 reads CASSQVPAAEQYV. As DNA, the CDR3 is TGTGCCAGCAGCCAAGTCCCCGCAGCGGAGCAGTACGTC.

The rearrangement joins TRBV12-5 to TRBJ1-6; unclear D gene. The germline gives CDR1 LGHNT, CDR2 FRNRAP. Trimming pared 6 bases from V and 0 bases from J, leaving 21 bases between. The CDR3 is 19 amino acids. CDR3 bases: TGTGCTAGTGGGTCTTGGGTGTTACTCTCTAGCTCCTATAATTCACCCCTCCACTTT. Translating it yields CASGSWVLLSSSYNSPLHF.